The table lists the clone carrying this T cell receptor (beta chain) with a few counts. Through a sample-barcoded 5' primer and a J-beta primer mix, a second PCR was run for 7 to 11 cycles. Each cDNA molecule received a tag from a template-switch adaptor that had 12 random nucleotides. TCRdb re-analysed the 5' RACE reads in MiXCR, keeping a single row per CDR3 protein. The sample has around 1.5 million distinct CDR3 sequences, roughly 40% seen once. This record comes from a study of blood T cells in healthy people across ages. The CDR3 runs to 13 residues. Germline CDR1 reads DFQATT; CDR2 reads SNEGSKA (reference sequence).

Input material: blood. This clonotype originated in a woman between 18 and 29 years old in good health. The chain joins TRBV20-1 to TRBJ2-1; D gene unclear. For the CDR3, the DNA is TGCAGAGGAAGCGCTGGAGTCTTCGATGAGCAGTTCTTC. Residues: CRGSAGVFDEQFF.